Described below is a single T cell receptor beta chain sequence and its context. Its antigen is not known. The data derive from a study of siplizumab effects on memory and regulatory T cells. General study results and limits: The apparent diversity of naive T cells exceeded that of memory cells, and naive T cells seemed to make a major contribution to the alloresponse. Alloreactive sequences whose origin lay in unstimulated CD4+ memory cells were significantly reduced by siplizumab.

The repertoire was sequenced with immunoSEQ multiplex PCR; TCRdb's copy has only in-frame clones and lacks some. There are 100,000 or so clones in the sample; roughly 90% occur only once, and 1.1% lies in the top ten. The CDR3 spans 15 residues. Trimming removed 5 bases from V and 4 bases from J; junction bases left unmatched: 4. Germline loops: CDR1 PRHDT, CDR2 FYEKMQ (reference sequence). The V gene is TRBV13, the J gene TRBJ1-5, with 11 bases aligning to TRBD1. The sequenced sample was CD4+ T cells sorted from blood. The receptor comes from a human donor in good health. The CDR3 bases are TGTGCCAGCAGCAGTGGGACAGGGGGTAATCAGCCCCAGCATTTT. The encoded protein is CASSSGTGGNQPQHF.